This T cell receptor (beta chain) was found in a study of shared clonotypes between healthy human individuals. Study as a whole: Sampling drew on donors who were a couple of women and a few men aged 18 to 49. Study-wide points: Limited genetic and exposure-history diversity came from having few donors.

Trimming took 5 bases from V and 6 from J; bases not matched to a gene: 6. This CDR3 spans 15 amino acids. The germline gives CDR1 SEHNR, CDR2 FQNEAQ (reference sequence). The quantity of DNA used in unsorted PBMC replicate PCRs was approximately 320 ng, corresponding to some 31,000 T cell genomes. Unsorted PBMC DNA was run through sequencing on ten immunoSEQ deep assay plates. Assay: immunoSEQ multiplex PCR; the TCRdb copy retains only in-frame clones and omits some. The sample holds about 470,000 clones, about 76% seen once. This clone was found a few times. Its matching antigen is unknown. The source material was PBMCs. The rearrangement joins TRBV7-9 to TRBJ2-7; 14 nucleotides match TRBD2. The receptor's source is a woman aged 35 to 49 in good health. Some clones in this sample may be carry-over from other donors' samples. The CDR3 sequence is CASSAGLAGGGEQYF. The CDR3 DNA follows: TGTGCCAGCAGCGCCGGACTAGCGGGAGGCGGCGAGCAGTACTTC.